This TCR beta chain was captured in a study of OX40 agonist ivuxolimab in advanced cancers. Data came from immunoSEQ multiplex PCR; TCRdb stores just in-frame clones and leaves some out. This sample yields around 44,000 clones, of which more than 75% are seen a single time; approximately 0.4% belongs to the top ten. The CDR3 sequence is 16 residues long. The germline V gene has CDR1 LNHNV and CDR2 YYDKDF (reference sequence). V lost 5 bases to trimming and J lost 4 bases; unmatched junction nucleotides: 11. With respect to this clone: Its antigen is not known.

Whole-study results and caveats: The study did not work out the antigen specificity of the expanded peripheral T cells. CD8+ T cells averaged more expanded clones than CD4+.

Material: CD4+ or CD8+ T cells sorted from blood, obtained in a trial of the OX40 agonist ivuxolimab. This receptor was identified in an adult with an advanced solid tumor such as melanoma, head and neck, liver or kidney cancer. The V gene is TRBV15, the J gene TRBJ2-5, with 9 bases identical to TRBD2. The CDR3 sequence is CATSSLAGGLIETQYF. The DNA for the CDR3 is TGTGCCACCAGCTCTTTGGCGGGGGGGTTGATAGAGACCCAGTACTTC.